A selection of T cell receptor beta chains follows, all from one sample in a study of response to subunit inactivated influenza vaccine. TCRdb analysed the RT-PCR reads with MiXCR anew, one entry per CDR3 protein. In the table there are more than 700,000 distinct CDR3 sequences, over 20% of which are singletons. The specimen was PBMCs from blood, collected roughly 5 days after vaccination. The source is a man aged 50-60 years who received an inactivated influenza vaccine. The CDR3 runs from the conserved cysteine through the conserved F or W. The order of the fields is D gene, V gene, clone size, J gene, CDR3 DNA, CDR3 protein. D genes are given only for firm matches. Where a row states a size, it is once, few, many or the class of an expanded clone; other rows omit it.

>-|TRBV29-1|many|TRBJ2-5
TGCAGCGTTGCGTTGGCAGTCCAAGAGACCCAGTACTTC
CSVALAVQETQYF
>-|TRBV4-2|few|TRBJ1-3
TGTGCCAGCAGCAGGGAAGGGCTTTACTCTGGAAACACCATATATTTT
CASSREGLYSGNTIYF
>TRBD1|TRBV20-1|few|TRBJ2-7
TGCAGTGCTAGTCCGGGACAGGGGGCCCACGAGCAGTACTTC
CSASPGQGAHEQYF
>TRBD2|TRBV20-1|many|TRBJ2-1
TGCAGTGCTAGAGACGGTTCCACTCGACTAGCGGGAGTGGCTAGTGAGCAGTTCTTC
CSARDGSTRLAGVASEQFF
>TRBD2|TRBV15|-|TRBJ2-1
TGTGCCACCAGCAGACCTTTAGCGGGAGGTGGTAATGAGCAGTTCTTC
CATSRPLAGGGNEQFF
>-|TRBV18|-|TRBJ2-7
TGTGCCAGCTCACAAACCCAGGGTATTAAGCAGTACTTC
CASSQTQGIKQYF
>-|TRBV10-3|few|TRBJ2-3
TGTGCCGTCTCCCGGGACCCAAGCACAGATACGCAGTATTTT
CAVSRDPSTDTQYF
>-|TRBV5-1|many|TRBJ2-1
TGCGCCAGCAGCTTGTCCCTATTCGATGAGCAGTTCTTC
CASSLSLFDEQFF
>-|TRBV10-3|many|TRBJ2-1
TGTGCCATCGGGACTGGGGGTGGAGATGAGCAGTTCTTC
CAIGTGGGDEQFF
>-|TRBV27|-|TRBJ2-1
TGTGCCAGCAGTGTGACTGGGCTCGATGAGCAGTTCTTC
CASSVTGLDEQFF
>TRBD1|TRBV18|-|TRBJ2-7
TGTGCCGGACGACAGGGTTACGAGCAGTACTTC
CAGRQGYEQYF
>-|TRBV20-1|few|TRBJ1-1
TGCAGTAGCACTGAAGCTTTCTTT
CSSTEAFF
>-|TRBV7-2|-|TRBJ2-5
TGTGCCAGCAGCTTAGGAGTAGCGGACGTTTACCAAGAGACCCAGTACTTC
CASSLGVADVYQETQYF
>-|TRBV4-3|-|TRBJ2-2
TGCGCCAGCAGCTCTAGACAGGAATGGTACACCGGGGAGCTGTTTTTT
CASSSRQEWYTGELFF
>TRBD2|TRBV20-1|-|TRBJ2-3
TGCAGTGCTAGTGATAGCGGGGGGAGCACAGATACGCAGTATTTT
CSASDSGGSTDTQYF
>TRBD2|TRBV7-8|-|TRBJ2-5
TGTGCCAGCAGCCTCGGGGCTCTAGCGGGATCCCAGTACTTC
CASSLGALAGSQYF
>-|TRBV6-2/TRBV6-3|-|TRBJ2-2
TGTGCCAGCAGTTACTCCAGACAGGTAGCCCCCAAGGAGCTGTTTTTT
CASSYSRQVAPKELFF